The 6 T cell receptor beta chains listed next were all sequenced from one sample in a study of shared clonotypes between healthy human individuals. Repertoires were generated with immunoSEQ multiplex PCR, while TCRdb's copy carries only in-frame clones and drops some. This sample has about 1 million clones; about 77% occur once, and the top ten carry roughly 1.5%. The sequenced sample was memory CD4+ T cells sorted from blood. The subset: CD45RA-negative fraction. The receptor source for this set is a man younger than 30 in good health.

V is TRBV5-8 and J is TRBJ2-1; D not certain. The germline CDR1 and CDR2 sequences are SGHTS and YDEGEE. The CDR3 covers 16 residues. With 2 bases removed from V and 0 bases from J, the gap between germline ends came to 12 bases. CDR3 in amino acids: CASSFNWYSSYNEQFF. The CDR3 DNA follows: TGTGCCAGCAGCTTTAACTGGTATAGCTCCTACAATGAGCAGTTCTTC.

Points on this clone: The sample carries other DNA sequences with the same CDR3. This chain connects TRBV5-1 to TRBJ1-3; possible D gene TRBD1, 5 bases. The V end was cut by 0 bases, the J end by 0 bases, with 10 bases between. CDR3 length equals 16 residues. Germline CDR1 is SGHRS and CDR2 is YFSETQ. The CDR3 coding sequence is TGCGCCAGCAGCTTGGAGGGGACGGCCTCTGGAAACACCATATATTTT. This encodes CASSLEGTASGNTIYF.

The CDR3 region is CASSFTFSNQPQHF. The CDR3 DNA reads TGTGCCAGCAGTTTTACATTTAGCAATCAGCCCCAGCATTTT. This chain uses TRBV28 with TRBJ1-5; D not resolved. Germline lookup yields CDR1 MDHEN and CDR2 SYDVKM. This CDR3 is 14 amino acids long. Trimming took off 3 bases at V and 0 bases at J, with 6 bases between the two ends.

The gene calls are TRBV19 and TRBJ2-1; 14 positions agree with TRBD2. CDR3 size: 18 residues. V lost 1 base, J lost 7 bases, and 9 bases stayed unmatched. Germline V lookup: CDR1 LNHDA, CDR2 SQIVND (reference sequence). In DNA form, the CDR3 reads TGTGCCAGTAGTATAGCTTGGGGGGGACTAGCGGGAGTTAATGAGCAGTTCTTC. It translates to CASSIAWGGLAGVNEQFF.

The chain employs TRBV18 and TRBJ1-2; D is perhaps TRBD1 (5 bases). The CDR3 totals 14 residues. Germline assignment: CDR1 KGHSH and CDR2 LQKENI. V gave up 0 bases and J gave up 11 bases, with 16 bases separating them. The CDR3 loop is CASSPPGGPHNYTF. Written as DNA, the CDR3 is TGTGCCAGCTCACCACCGGGGGGTCCCCACAATTACACCTTC.

This chain connects TRBV5-1 to TRBJ1-1, with D possibly matching TRBD1 (6 bases). The V and J ends lost 2 bases and 2 bases respectively, with 13 bases between them. In germline, CDR1 is SGHRS, CDR2 YFSETQ. The CDR3 sequence is 15 residues long. CDR3 loop: CASSLNREKNTEAFF. The CDR3 DNA follows: TGCGCCAGCAGCTTAAACAGGGAAAAAAACACTGAAGCTTTCTTT.